Sequencing of this T cell receptor (beta chain) was carried out in a study of blood T cell repertoires in COVID-19 (dated by TCRdb to the early 2020s). In terms of the full investigation: Samples from collaborators originated in the United States, Italy and Spain and spanned both the acute and convalescent phases of COVID-19. The prospective study material was composed of cDNA or gDNA derived from T cells, B-cell-depleted T cells, or PBMCs. Deeply sampled blood TCRbeta repertoires from subjects exposed to, actively infected with, or recovered from COVID-19 were included in the dataset. The repertoires were made available in a free public database intended to serve as a resource for research on the immune response to SARS-CoV-2. Samples came from the ongoing ImmuneRACE study (first 160 participants) plus 1,254 subjects from 6 global collaborators. A de-identified subject ID, COVID-19 status, age in years and sex were almost always included in the sample metadata. Where available, HLA class I and class II types were obtained from metadata supplied by the sample provider rather than from assay-based typing. Broad study findings and their caveats: The quantity of clinical and demographic metadata differed by source and by participant and was supplied without curation.

Concerning this clone: It lacks a known antigen. No much larger clone exists at a distance of one base, and base qualities are not known.

TCRbeta CDR3 regions were amplified from genomic DNA using the immunoSEQ Assay, a bias-controlled multiplex PCR. Under the source paper's analysis protocol: Within the assay, amplification of reference gene primers was used to estimate how many nucleated cells each sample contained. Sequence reads were collapsed and filtered to measure the absolute abundance of every unique TCRbeta CDR3 rearrangement. For each sample, productive Simpson clonality was calculated as the square root of Simpson's diversity index across productive rearrangements. Entries here come from immuneACCESS through TCRdb and include only in-frame sequences with V and J called. Some clones fail to appear in such tables; in the studies checked, an unresolved V gene covers under half of the shortfall, and the cause of the remainder is unknown. The V and J calls and clone size come from that table; D and trimming were worked out from the DNA. This sample lists 200,000 to 250,000 clones; around 80% were detected once. The top ten clonotypes cover 15% to 20% of the sample.

Each collaborating institution followed its own protocols to collect whole blood in K2EDTA tubes. Collaborator samples were shipped for TCRbeta analysis as frozen whole blood, isolated PBMCs, or DNA extracted from either sample type. Taken from the germline V gene, the CDR1 and CDR2 loops are SGHRS and YFSETQ. The trim is 6 bases for V and 6 bases for J, with a gap of 16 bases between the germline ends. The CDR3 sequence holds 13 residues, the cysteine and phenylalanine included. The CDR3 DNA has 39 bases and is translated from base 1. The chain is made from TRBV5-1 and TRBJ2-7; TRBD2 might be the D gene, on 5 matching bases. The specimen was peripheral blood. The receptor comes from a woman older than 75 with active or convalescent COVID-19. The CDR3 amino acid sequence is: CASTFEGVIEQYF. The bases read TGCGCCAGCACATTCGAGGGAGTAATCGAGCAGTACTTC.